This T cell receptor beta chain is drawn from a study of cytomegalovirus exposure and HLA in healthy donors. Study background: Tens of millions of unique TCRs from HLA-typed donors made up an early data release. Findings of the study overall: Upon later analysis, HLA-associated TCR beta chains proved more clonally expanded than other, equally common chains.

The PCR had 60 Vbeta and 13 Jbeta primers. Assay: immunoSEQ multiplex PCR; the TCRdb copy retains only in-frame clones and omits some. Of roughly 200,000 clones listed, 70% to 90% are singletons. As for the donors, each was a healthy bone marrow donor. The CDR3 contains 13 residues. CDR1 is SGHTA, CDR2 FQGNSA, per germline. The ends were cut back, 5 bases at V and 11 bases at J, with 18 bases in the middle. This clone was counted a single time. What it binds is unknown. The sequenced sample was PBMCs. The source is a woman in her 50s in good health and CMV-seronegative. The J gene is TRBJ1-1, the V gene TRBV7-2, with unresolved D. The CDR3 DNA reads as TGTGCCAGCAGCCCCGATACACGGGGTGAGGCTTTCTTT. Its translation: CASSPDTRGEAFF.